This T cell receptor beta chain was captured by sequencing in a study of blood T cell repertoires in COVID-19. Study as a whole: The samples span acute and convalescent COVID-19 from the United States, Italy and Spain. Nucleic acid was either cDNA or gDNA, and it came from T cells, B-cell-depleted T cells, or PBMCs.

As originally analysed: From reference gene primer amplification, estimates of nucleated cell counts were derived. This table comes from immunoSEQ multiplex PCR, and its TCRdb copy is limited to in-frame clones, with some not included. V, J and clone size are taken as reported in that table, and D and trimming were inferred from the DNA itself. Found here are fewer than 65,000 clones, around four fifths of them singletons; the top ten hold less than 5.5%. Germline loops: CDR1 SGHVS, CDR2 FQNEAQ. This CDR3 has 14 amino acids. The V gene lost 1 base and the J gene lost 7 bases, with 10 bases spanning the gap.

This clonotype was sampled from a human donor in a cohort sampled during active COVID-19. The sample was peripheral blood. The chain is built from TRBV7-8 and TRBJ2-2; maybe TRBD1 (6 bases). The DNA of the CDR3 is TGTGCCAGCAGCTTAGGGGGACAAATCGGGGAGCTGTTTTTT. This encodes CASSLGGQIGELFF.